Listed below are T cell receptor beta chains from one sample, sequenced in a study of cytomegalovirus exposure and HLA in healthy donors. Profiled with immunoSEQ multiplex PCR; TCRdb holds only in-frame clones, not every one. The sample includes 100,000 to 130,000 clones, approximately 76% seen only once; the top ten take about 2.3%. The specimen was PBMCs. The receptor source for this set is a man aged 18 to 29 in good health and CMV-seronegative. CDR3s include the opening cysteine and the closing phenylalanine or tryptophan. D genes are given only for firm matches. Not all rows give a size; the values are once, few, many and, for expanded clones, a class.

clone size,J gene,V gene,D gene,CDR3 DNA,CDR3 protein
.,TRBJ1-4,TRBV6-4,TRBD1,TGTGCCAGCAGTGACCCATCCTTTAGAATGGACAGGGTCGAAAAACTGTTTTTT,CASSDPSFRMDRVEKLFF
once,TRBJ1-6,TRBV18,TRBD1,TGTGCCAGCTCACCTGGGACAGGGTATTCACCCCTCCACTTT,CASSPGTGYSPLHF
.,TRBJ1-1,TRBV27,TRBD1,TGTGCCAGCAGTTGGGGCAGGGGGCTTGAGGTATCGCGGGCTTTCTTT,CASSWGRGLEVSRAFF
once,TRBJ1-4,TRBV2,.,TGTGCCATCGCGACAACTAATGAAAAACTGTTTTTT,CAIATTNEKLFF
.,TRBJ1-2,TRBV5-1,.,TGCGCCAGCAGCCAAGACACAACTTATGGCTACACCTTC,CASSQDTTYGYTF
.,TRBJ2-5,TRBV6-6,.,TGTGCCAGCGGGGGCGTGGGCAGGACACAAAAAGAGACCCAGTACTTC,CASGGVGRTQKETQYF
.,TRBJ2-2,TRBV4-1,.,TGCGCCAGCAGCCAAGAAGAGTACACCGGGGAGCTGTTTTTT,CASSQEEYTGELFF
.,TRBJ1-2,TRBV10-2,.,TGCGCCAGCCACCCTTCGGGGGGGGAAACGGTGGGGCACACCTTC,CASHPSGGETVGHTF
once,TRBJ2-7,TRBV19,TRBD1,TGTGCCAGTAGTAGAGACAGGGGCCCCGTCTACGAGCAGTACTTC,CASSRDRGPVYEQYF
.,TRBJ2-3,TRBV29-1,TRBD2,TGCAGCGTTCGGGGGGGCGGGGATACGCAGTATTTT,CSVRGGGDTQYF
.,TRBJ2-3,TRBV19,.,TGTGCCAGTAGTTTGAAACAGAACACAGATACGCAGTATTTT,CASSLKQNTDTQYF
.,TRBJ2-1,TRBV7-8,TRBD2,TGTGCCAGCAGCCCGACGGGGGGTAGCGGGGGACTCCCCTACAATGAGCAGTTCTTC,CASSPTGGSGGLPYNEQFF
.,TRBJ1-4,TRBV29-1,.,TGCAGCGTCCGGACAGCCCTGTCTAATGAAAAACTGTTTTTT,CSVRTALSNEKLFF
.,TRBJ2-7,TRBV6-6,TRBD1,TGTGCCAGCAGGGGACAGGTCTACGAGCAGTACTTC,CASRGQVYEQYF
once,TRBJ1-2,TRBV18,.,TGTGCCAGCTCACCACTAGGACAGACAAACTATGGCTACACCTTC,CASSPLGQTNYGYTF
.,TRBJ1-2,TRBV2,TRBD1,TGTGCCAGCAGTGTGGGGAGGACAGGGGGAGACTATGGCTACCCCTTC,CASSVGRTGGDYGYPF
.,TRBJ2-7,TRBV4-2,.,TGTGCCAGCAGCCGCCACAGGGGAGGCGACGAGCAGTACTTC,CASSRHRGGDEQYF
once,TRBJ1-2,TRBV6-5,.,TGTGCCAGCAGTTACAGCCCCGGAAAACTAGATGACTACACCTTC,CASSYSPGKLDDYTF
few,TRBJ1-1,TRBV2,.,TGTGCCAGCAGTGAAGTAAGGTCGGGGACTGAAGCTTTCTTT,CASSEVRSGTEAFF
.,TRBJ2-7,TRBV7-6,TRBD1,TGTGCCAGCAGCTCGCCCGGGACAGAGACCTACGAGCAGTACTTC,CASSSPGTETYEQYF
few,TRBJ2-5,TRBV29-1,.,TGCAGTCCCGTGGCTCCCGGGGAGACCCAGTACTTC,CSPVAPGETQYF
.,TRBJ2-7,TRBV6-5,.,TGTGCCAGCAGCCGCGGTCGAAGGTACGAGCAGTACTTC,CASSRGRRYEQYF
.,TRBJ2-2,TRBV12-2,.,TGTGCAAGTCGCTTCCCCCCCTACGGACAGGGGTCCACGAACACCGGGGAGCTGTTTTTT,CASRFPPYGQGSTNTGELFF